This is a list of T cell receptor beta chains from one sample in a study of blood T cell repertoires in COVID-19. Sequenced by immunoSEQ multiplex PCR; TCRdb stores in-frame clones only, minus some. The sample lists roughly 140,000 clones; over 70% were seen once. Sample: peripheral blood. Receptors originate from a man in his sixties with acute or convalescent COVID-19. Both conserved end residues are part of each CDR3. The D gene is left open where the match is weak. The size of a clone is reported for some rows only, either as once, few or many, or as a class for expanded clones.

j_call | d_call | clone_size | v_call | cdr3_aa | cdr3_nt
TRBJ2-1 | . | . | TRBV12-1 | CASSRPEGTSGGSSYNEQFF | TGTGCCAGCAGCCGACCCGAGGGGACTAGCGGGGGGTCTTCCTACAATGAGCAGTTCTTC
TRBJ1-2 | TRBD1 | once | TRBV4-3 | CASSQDNRGDYYSYTF | TGCGCCAGCAGCCAAGATAACAGGGGGGATTACTATAGCTACACCTTC
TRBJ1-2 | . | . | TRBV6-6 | CASRPQVEEYGYTF | TGTGCCAGCAGACCACAGGTGGAAGAATATGGCTACACCTTC
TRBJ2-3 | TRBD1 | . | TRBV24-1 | CATSAGGMTDTQYF | TGTGCCACCAGTGCAGGGGGCATGACAGATACGCAGTATTTT
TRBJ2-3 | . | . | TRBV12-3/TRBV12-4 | CASRTEENTQYF | TGTGCCAGCCGCACGGAGGAGAATACGCAGTATTTT
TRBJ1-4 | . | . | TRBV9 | CASSLTGSTNEKLFF | TGTGCCAGCAGCCTAACAGGGTCAACTAATGAAAAACTGTTTTTT
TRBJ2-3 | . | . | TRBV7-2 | CASSLDLYTDTQYF | TGTGCCAGCAGCTTAGACTTGTACACAGATACGCAGTATTTT
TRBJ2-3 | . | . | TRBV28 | CASSPLGRDTDTQYF | TGTGCCAGCAGTCCCTTGGGGAGAGACACAGATACGCAGTATTTT
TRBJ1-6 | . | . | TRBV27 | CASSVSVPPFGPLHF | TGTGCCAGCAGTGTGTCGGTCCCACCGTTCGGACCCCTCCACTTT
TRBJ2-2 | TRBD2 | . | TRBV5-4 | CASSLMAGRGSGELFF | TGTGCCAGCAGCTTGATGGCGGGGCGGGGGTCCGGGGAGCTGTTTTTT
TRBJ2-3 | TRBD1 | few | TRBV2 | CASSDPRTGGAHTQYF | TGTGCCAGCAGTGACCCCCGGACAGGGGGCGCCCATACGCAGTATTTT
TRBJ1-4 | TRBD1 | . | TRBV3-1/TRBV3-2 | CASSQEYRDRGRVTNEKLFF | TGTGCCAGCAGCCAAGAGTATCGGGACAGGGGGCGTGTGACTAATGAAAAACTGTTTTTT
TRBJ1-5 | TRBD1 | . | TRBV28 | CASSRTGNQPQHF | TGTGCCAGCAGTCGGACAGGGAATCAGCCCCAGCATTTT
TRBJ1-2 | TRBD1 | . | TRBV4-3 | CASSQDIQGDGYTF | TGCGCCAGCAGCCAAGATATCCAGGGGGATGGCTACACCTTC
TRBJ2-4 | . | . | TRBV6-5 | CASTPVAKNIQYF | TGTGCCAGCACCCCGGTAGCCAAAAACATTCAGTACTTC
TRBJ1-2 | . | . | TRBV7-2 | CASSAVRGAAGYTF | TGTGCCAGCAGCGCCGTTCGGGGGGCCGCGGGCTACACCTTC
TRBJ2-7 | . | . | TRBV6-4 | CASSDERVAPYEQYF | TGTGCCAGCAGTGACGAACGGGTGGCCCCCTACGAGCAGTACTTC
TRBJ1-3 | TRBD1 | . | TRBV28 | CASSLQGAVGNTIYF | TGTGCCAGCAGTTTACAGGGGGCGGTTGGAAACACCATATATTTT
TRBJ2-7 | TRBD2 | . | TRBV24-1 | CATSERLAPLSSREQYF | TGTGCCACCAGTGAGCGACTAGCACCCCTCTCTTCTAGGGAGCAGTACTTC
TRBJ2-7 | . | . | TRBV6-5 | CASSGWRDEQYF | TGTGCCAGCAGCGGGTGGCGGGACGAGCAGTACTTC
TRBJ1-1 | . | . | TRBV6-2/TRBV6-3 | CASSPGRLLNTEAFF | TGTGCCAGCAGTCCAGGGAGGTTATTGAACACTGAAGCTTTCTTT
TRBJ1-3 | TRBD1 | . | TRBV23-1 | CATEGAVSENTIYF | TGCGCCACGGAGGGGGCGGTAAGTGAAAACACCATATATTTT
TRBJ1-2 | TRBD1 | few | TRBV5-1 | CASSLGQRRGPNYGYTF | TGCGCCAGCAGCTTAGGACAGCGCAGGGGGCCTAACTATGGCTACACCTTC